This T cell receptor (beta chain) was found in a study of blood T cell repertoires in COVID-19. Trimming took 8 bases from V and 5 from J, leaving 22 bases between them. The CDR3 runs 15 residues. CDR1 MNHEY and CDR2 SMNVEV come from the germline V gene (reference sequence). Repertoires were generated with immunoSEQ multiplex PCR, while TCRdb's copy carries only in-frame clones and drops some. The table lists roughly 80,000 clones, roughly 90% of them singletons, with about 9.6% in the top ten. The sequence came from a human donor in a cohort sampled during active COVID-19. This chain connects TRBV27 to TRBJ2-7; TRBD1 might be the D (6 bases). The sample was peripheral blood. Here the CDR3 DNA reads TGTGCCAGCCTCCCCCGTTTGGGGGCAGCGGACGAGCAGTACTTC. Its protein is CASLPRLGAADEQYF.